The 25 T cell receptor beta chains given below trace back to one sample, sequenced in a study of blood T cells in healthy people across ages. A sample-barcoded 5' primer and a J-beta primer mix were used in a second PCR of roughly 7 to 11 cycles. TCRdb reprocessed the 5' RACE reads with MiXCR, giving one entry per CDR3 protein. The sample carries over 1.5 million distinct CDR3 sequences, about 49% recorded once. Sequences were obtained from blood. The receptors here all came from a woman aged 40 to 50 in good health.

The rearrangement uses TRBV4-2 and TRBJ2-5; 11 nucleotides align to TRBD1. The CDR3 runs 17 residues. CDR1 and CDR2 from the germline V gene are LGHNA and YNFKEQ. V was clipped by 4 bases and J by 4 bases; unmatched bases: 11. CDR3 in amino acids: CASSPYIGTGGLETQYF. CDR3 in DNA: TGTGCCAGCAGCCCTTACATTGGGACAGGGGGTTTAGAGACCCAGTACTTC.

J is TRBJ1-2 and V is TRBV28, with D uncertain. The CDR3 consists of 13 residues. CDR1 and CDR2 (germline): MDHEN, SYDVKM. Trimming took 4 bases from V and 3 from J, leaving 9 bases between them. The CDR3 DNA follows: TGTGCCAGCAGTTCTTCTTCCCACTATGGCTACACCTTC. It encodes CASSSSSHYGYTF.

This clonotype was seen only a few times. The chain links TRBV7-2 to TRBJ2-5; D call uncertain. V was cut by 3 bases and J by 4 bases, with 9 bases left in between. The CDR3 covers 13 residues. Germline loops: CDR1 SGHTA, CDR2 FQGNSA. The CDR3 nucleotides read TGTGCCAGCAGCTTTGGTGCCCCAGAGACCCAGTACTTC. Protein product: CASSFGAPETQYF.

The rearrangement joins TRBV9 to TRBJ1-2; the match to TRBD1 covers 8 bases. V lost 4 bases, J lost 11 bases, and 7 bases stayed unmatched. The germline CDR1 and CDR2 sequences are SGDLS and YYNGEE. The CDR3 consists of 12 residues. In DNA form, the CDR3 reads TGTGCCAGCAGCACCCGGACAGGGAAGTACACCTTC. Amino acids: CASSTRTGKYTF. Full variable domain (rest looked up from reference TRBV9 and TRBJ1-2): DSGVTQTPKHLITATGQRVTLRCSPRSGDLSVYWYQQSLDQGLQFLIQYYNGEERAKGNILERFSAQQFPDLHSELNLSSLELGDSALYFCASSTRTGKYTFGSGTRLTVV.

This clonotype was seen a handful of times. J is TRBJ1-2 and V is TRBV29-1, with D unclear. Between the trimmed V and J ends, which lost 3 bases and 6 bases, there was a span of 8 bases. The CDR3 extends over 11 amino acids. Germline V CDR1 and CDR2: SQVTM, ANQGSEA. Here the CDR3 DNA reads TGCAGCGTTGAGGGTAGGAATGGCTACACCTTC. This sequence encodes CSVEGRNGYTF.

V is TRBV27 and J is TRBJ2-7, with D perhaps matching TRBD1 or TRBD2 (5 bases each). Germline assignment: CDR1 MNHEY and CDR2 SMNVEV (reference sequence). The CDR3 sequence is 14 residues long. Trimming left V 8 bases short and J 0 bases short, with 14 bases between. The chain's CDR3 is CASGDGSDSYEQYF. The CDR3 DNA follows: TGTGCCAGCGGGGACGGAAGCGACTCCTACGAGCAGTACTTC.

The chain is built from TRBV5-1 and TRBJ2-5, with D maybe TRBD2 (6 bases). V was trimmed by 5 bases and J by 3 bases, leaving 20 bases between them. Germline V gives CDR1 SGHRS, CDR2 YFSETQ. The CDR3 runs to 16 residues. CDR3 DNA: TGCGCCAGCAGTCTGGGCAGACTAGAGTGGGAAGAGACCCAGTACTTC. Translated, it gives CASSLGRLEWEETQYF.

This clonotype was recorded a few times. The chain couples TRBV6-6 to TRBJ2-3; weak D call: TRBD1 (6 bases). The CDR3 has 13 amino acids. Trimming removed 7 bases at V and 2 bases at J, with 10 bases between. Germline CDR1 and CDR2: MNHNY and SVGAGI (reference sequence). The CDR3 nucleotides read TGTGCCAGCACAGGACAGAACACAGATACGCAGTATTTT. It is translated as CASTGQNTDTQYF.

CDR3 coding DNA: TGTGCCAGCAGCCAAGCTCAAGGGAGTCCCGGCTACACCTTC. It translates to CASSQAQGSPGYTF. The chain joins TRBV16 to TRBJ1-2; D unclear. V shed 2 bases and J shed 8 bases, with 15 bases lying between them. Germline V gene sequence: CDR1 KGHSY, CDR2 FQNENV. CDR3 length: 14 amino acids.

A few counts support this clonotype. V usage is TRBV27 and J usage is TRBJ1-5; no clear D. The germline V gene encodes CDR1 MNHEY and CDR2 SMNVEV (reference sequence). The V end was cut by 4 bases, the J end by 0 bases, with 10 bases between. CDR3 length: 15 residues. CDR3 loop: CASSSYLDSNQPQHF. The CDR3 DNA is TGTGCCAGCAGTTCGTACTTGGATAGCAATCAGCCCCAGCATTTT.

This CDR3 is CSARVRGAGETQYF. The CDR3 region has the DNA TGCAGTGCTAGGGTCCGGGGGGCCGGGGAGACCCAGTACTTC. The chain recombines TRBV20-1 with TRBJ2-5; TRBD2 might be the D (7 bases). This CDR3 is built from 14 residues. Trimming removed 3 bases from V and 5 bases from J, with 16 bases in between. Germline V lookup: CDR1 DFQATT, CDR2 SNEGSKA (reference sequence).

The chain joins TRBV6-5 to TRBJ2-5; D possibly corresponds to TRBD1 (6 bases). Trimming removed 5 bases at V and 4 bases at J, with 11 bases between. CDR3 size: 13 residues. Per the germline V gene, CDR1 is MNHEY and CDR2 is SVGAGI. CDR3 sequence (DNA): TGTGCCAGCAGTGGGACAATTGGAGAGACCCAGTACTTC. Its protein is CASSGTIGETQYF.

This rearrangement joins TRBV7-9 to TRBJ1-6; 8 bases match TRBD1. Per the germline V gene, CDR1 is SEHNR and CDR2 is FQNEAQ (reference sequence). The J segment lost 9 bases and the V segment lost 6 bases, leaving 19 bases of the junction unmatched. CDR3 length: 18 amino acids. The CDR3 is CASSSFADWTGSRSPLHF. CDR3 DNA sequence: TGTGCCAGCAGTAGTTTCGCTGACTGGACAGGGAGTCGTTCACCCCTCCACTTT.

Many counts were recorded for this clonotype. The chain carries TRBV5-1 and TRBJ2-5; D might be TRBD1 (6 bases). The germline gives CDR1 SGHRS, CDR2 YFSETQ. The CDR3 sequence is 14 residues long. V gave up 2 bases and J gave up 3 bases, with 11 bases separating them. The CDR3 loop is CASSLRTAEETQYF. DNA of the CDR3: TGCGCCAGCAGCTTACGGACAGCGGAAGAGACCCAGTACTTC.

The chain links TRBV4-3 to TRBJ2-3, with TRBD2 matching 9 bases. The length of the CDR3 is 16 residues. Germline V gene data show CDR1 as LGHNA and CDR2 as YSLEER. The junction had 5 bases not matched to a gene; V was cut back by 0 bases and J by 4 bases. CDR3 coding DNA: TGCGCCAGCAGCCAAGAGGGCGGGGGGGGTCCAGATACGCAGTATTTT. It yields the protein CASSQEGGGGPDTQYF.

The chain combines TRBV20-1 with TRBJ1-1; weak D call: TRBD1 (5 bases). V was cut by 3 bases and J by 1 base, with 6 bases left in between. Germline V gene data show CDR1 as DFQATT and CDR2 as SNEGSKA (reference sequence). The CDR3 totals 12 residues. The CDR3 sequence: CSASGANTEAFF. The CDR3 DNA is TGCAGTGCTAGTGGGGCGAACACTGAAGCTTTCTTT.

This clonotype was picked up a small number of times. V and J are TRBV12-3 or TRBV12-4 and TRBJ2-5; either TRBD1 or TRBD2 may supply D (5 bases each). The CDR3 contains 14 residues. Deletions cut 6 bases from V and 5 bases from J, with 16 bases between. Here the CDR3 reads CASRSGTRGETQYF. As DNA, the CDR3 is TGTGCCAGCAGATCCGGGACCCGAGGGGAGACCCAGTACTTC.

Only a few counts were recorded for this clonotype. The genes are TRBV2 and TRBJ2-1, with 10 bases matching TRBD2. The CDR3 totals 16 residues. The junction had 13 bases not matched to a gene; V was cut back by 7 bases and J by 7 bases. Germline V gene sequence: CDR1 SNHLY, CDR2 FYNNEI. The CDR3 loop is CASKLRGSGGRNEQFF. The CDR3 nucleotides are TGTGCCAGCAAATTGAGAGGTAGCGGGGGGAGAAATGAGCAGTTCTTC.

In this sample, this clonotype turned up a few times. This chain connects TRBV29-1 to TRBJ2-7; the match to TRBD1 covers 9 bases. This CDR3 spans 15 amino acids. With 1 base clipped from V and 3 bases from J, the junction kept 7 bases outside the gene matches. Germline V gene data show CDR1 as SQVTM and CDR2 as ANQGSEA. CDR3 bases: TGCAGCGTTGAAGTCTTCCAGACAGGGGGCTACGAGCAGTACTTC. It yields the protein CSVEVFQTGGYEQYF.

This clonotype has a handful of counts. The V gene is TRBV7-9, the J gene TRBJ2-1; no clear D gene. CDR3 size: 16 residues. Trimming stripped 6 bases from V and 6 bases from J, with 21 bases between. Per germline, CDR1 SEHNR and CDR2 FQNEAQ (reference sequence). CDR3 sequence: CASRPTPPPESNEQFF. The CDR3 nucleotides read TGTGCCAGCAGACCGACCCCGCCTCCTGAATCCAATGAGCAGTTCTTC.

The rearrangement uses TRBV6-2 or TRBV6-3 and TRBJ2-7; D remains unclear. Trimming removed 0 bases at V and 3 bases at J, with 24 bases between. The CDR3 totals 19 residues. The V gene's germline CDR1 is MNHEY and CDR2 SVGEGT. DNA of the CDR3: TGTGCCAGCAGTTACTCGAAGGGCTACAGTTCATCGCAAAACTACGAGCAGTACTTC. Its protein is CASSYSKGYSSSQNYEQYF.

CDR3 protein: CASSYMVAGEQYF. In nucleotides, the CDR3 is TGTGCCAGCAGTTACATGGTAGCCGGCGAGCAGTACTTC. The J gene is TRBJ2-5, the V gene TRBV6-2 or TRBV6-3; D not certain. Judging by the DNA end, TRBJ2-7 fits better; the J call may be wrong. The germline V gene encodes CDR1 MNHEY and CDR2 SVGEGT. This CDR3 is 13 amino acids long.

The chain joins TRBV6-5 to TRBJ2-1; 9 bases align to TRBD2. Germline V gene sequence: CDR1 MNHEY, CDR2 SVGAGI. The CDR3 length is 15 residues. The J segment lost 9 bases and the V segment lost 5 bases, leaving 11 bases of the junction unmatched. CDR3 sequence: CASSAGLASFGEQFF. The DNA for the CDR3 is TGTGCCAGCAGTGCGGGACTAGCAAGCTTCGGTGAGCAGTTCTTC.

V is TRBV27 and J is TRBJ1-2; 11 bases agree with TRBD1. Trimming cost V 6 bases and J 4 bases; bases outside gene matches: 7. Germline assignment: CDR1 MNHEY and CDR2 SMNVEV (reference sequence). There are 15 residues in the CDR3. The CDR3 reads CASRTGTGGSYGYTF. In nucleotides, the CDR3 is TGTGCCAGCAGGACCGGGACAGGGGGAAGCTATGGCTACACCTTC.

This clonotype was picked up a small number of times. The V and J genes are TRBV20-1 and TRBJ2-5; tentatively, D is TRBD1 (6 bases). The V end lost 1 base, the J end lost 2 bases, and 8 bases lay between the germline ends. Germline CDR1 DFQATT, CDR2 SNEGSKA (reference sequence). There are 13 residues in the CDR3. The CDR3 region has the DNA TGCAGTGCTAGAGGGACAGCACAAGAGACCCAGTACTTC. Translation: CSARGTAQETQYF.